This record concerns one TCR beta chain sequence. Its antigen is undetermined. This specimen belongs to a study of post-analysis software for immune sequencing data. Study background: Progressive-relapsing, secondary progressive and relapsing-remitting multiple sclerosis were among the disease courses included. Regarding the study as a whole: Five TRBV segments (TRBV5-6, TRBV5-1 and TRBV20-1 among them) occurred more frequently in patients than in controls.

V shed 6 bases and J 0 bases; nucleotides not matched to a gene: 15. This CDR3 has 20 amino acids. Germline loops: CDR1 MNHEY, CDR2 SVGEGT. Built from TCR beta cDNA, the libraries had unique molecular identifiers in them. Each CDR3 protein gets one entry after TCRdb re-called the PCR reads with MiXCR. The sample includes about 770,000 distinct CDR3 sequences, around 45% of them seen just once. The chain has TRBV6-2 or TRBV6-3 and TRBJ2-2; 11 nucleotides line up with TRBD2. The TCR comes from a girl aged 10 to 17 with multiple sclerosis. Specimen: blood. CDR3 protein: CASSLIPGLAEVPNTGELFF. CDR3 nucleotide sequence: TGTGCCAGCAGCCTCATACCGGGACTAGCGGAAGTACCGAACACCGGGGAGCTGTTTTTT.